This passage covers 10 T cell receptor beta chains from one sample sequenced in a study of CD8 T cell repertoires and HIV-1 epitope variants. No antigen is known for these receptors. Some clones are missing from TCRdb's copy, which holds only in-frame ones; the method was immunoSEQ multiplex PCR. The sample includes 4,800 or so clones, around 64% of them seen just once. Sequencing input: cultured CD8+ T cells derived from PBMCs. These receptors were obtained from a male donor with HIV.

This clone was picked up a small number of times. The chain carries TRBV7-6 and TRBJ2-7, with TRBD1 matching 7 bases. The CDR3 is made up of 14 amino acids. Germline loops: CDR1 SGHVS, CDR2 FNYEAQ. After removal of 1 base from V and 3 bases from J, the junction contained 3 bases not matched to a gene. CDR3 nucleotide sequence: TGTGCCAGCAGCTTAGGGGACAGAGGCTACGAGCAGTACTTC. This translates into CASSLGDRGYEQYF.

V usage is TRBV19 and J usage is TRBJ2-7; D gene uncertain. CDR3 length: 13 residues. The V end lost 8 bases, the J end lost 0 bases, and 11 bases lay between the germline ends. Germline CDR1 and CDR2: LNHDA and SQIVND (reference sequence). The CDR3 DNA is TGTGCCAGTTCACCTCAGAACTCCTACGAGCAGTACTTC. Translation: CASSPQNSYEQYF.

V is TRBV7-8 and J is TRBJ2-2, with D possibly called TRBD1 or TRBD2 (5 bases each). V gave up 1 base and J gave up 4 bases, with 16 bases separating them. Germline CDR1 and CDR2: SGHVS and FQNEAQ. This CDR3 region has 17 residues. CDR3 region: CASSLGGGWALTGELFF. The CDR3 nucleotides are TGTGCCAGCAGCTTAGGGGGCGGGTGGGCGCTCACCGGGGAGCTGTTTTTT.

This sequence joins TRBV5-1 and TRBJ2-1; D is unresolved. Germline values: CDR1 SGHRS, CDR2 YFSETQ. CDR3 length: 13 residues. The V end was cut by 2 bases, the J end by 3 bases, with 6 bases between. The CDR3 DNA sequence: TGCGCCAGCAGCTTCGGCAGCTACAATGAGCAGTTCTTC. Encoded protein: CASSFGSYNEQFF. Full variable domain (rest looked up from reference TRBV5-1 and TRBJ2-1): KAGVTQTPRYLIKTRGQQVTLSCSPISGHRSVSWYQQTPGQGLQFLFEYFSETQRNKGNFPGRFSGRQFSNSRSEMNVSTLELGDSALYLCASSFGSYNEQFFGPGTRLTVL.

This chain uses TRBV28 with TRBJ1-2; no firm D call. V lost 3 bases and J lost 1, with 15 bases in between. Germline V gene data show CDR1 as MDHEN and CDR2 as SYDVKM. The CDR3 length is 16 residues. As DNA, the CDR3 is TGTGCCAGCAGTTTCCCAGAGGACGGAAATAACTATGGCTACACCTTC. As protein: CASSFPEDGNNYGYTF.

This clone was counted a few times. The chain couples TRBV19 to TRBJ1-5; 7 bases fit TRBD1. Per germline, CDR1 LNHDA and CDR2 SQIVND (reference sequence). This CDR3 has 13 residues. V lost 5 bases and J lost 11; bases outside the gene matches: 9. The CDR3 loop reads CASSSGQTPTQHF. CDR3 nucleotides: TGTGCCAGTAGTTCGGGACAGACTCCAACCCAGCATTTT.

The chain couples TRBV13 to TRBJ2-1; D tentatively fits TRBD1 or TRBD2 (5 bases each). V dropped 3 bases and J dropped 7 bases, with 19 bases sitting between them. CDR1 PRHDT and CDR2 FYEKMQ come from the germline V gene (reference sequence). The CDR3 covers 16 residues. CDR3 sequence reads: CASSFWGSAVENEQFF. In DNA form, the CDR3 reads TGTGCCAGCAGCTTTTGGGGGAGCGCTGTTGAAAATGAGCAGTTCTTC.

The V and J genes are TRBV6-1 and TRBJ1-5; 8 nucleotides line up with TRBD1. CDR1 and CDR2 (germline): MNHNS, SASEGT. The CDR3 extends over 15 amino acids. The junction had 8 bases not matched to a gene; V was cut back by 6 bases and J by 4 bases. CDR3 in amino acids: CASREPGGTNQPQHF. DNA of the CDR3: TGTGCCAGCAGGGAACCAGGGGGCACGAATCAGCCCCAGCATTTT.

This clone was observed once. The genes are TRBV5-8 and TRBJ2-7; 8 positions agree with TRBD2. V trimming: 0 bases; J trimming: 9 bases; junction bases outside the gene matches: 5. The CDR3 is 13 amino acids. Germline CDR1 SGHTS, CDR2 YDEGEE. The CDR3 loop reads CASSLGRGARQYF. The CDR3 DNA follows: TGTGCCAGCAGCTTGGGGCGGGGGGCCAGGCAGTACTTC.

The chain is built from TRBV13 and TRBJ2-1; D gene ambiguous. CDR3 length: 14 residues. Germline CDR1 and CDR2: PRHDT and FYEKMQ (reference sequence). Trimming removed 5 bases from V and 3 bases from J, with 11 bases in between. The CDR3 sequence: CASSPMGGYNEQFF. The CDR3 bases are TGTGCCAGCAGCCCCATGGGCGGCTACAATGAGCAGTTCTTC.